Below, 26 T cell receptor beta chains from the same sample are listed, as sequenced in a study of cytomegalovirus exposure and HLA in healthy donors. PCR was performed using 60 Vbeta and 13 Jbeta primers. Assay used: immunoSEQ multiplex PCR; TCRdb lists only in-frame clones, some missing. This table holds some 160,000 clones, around four fifths found once. Sequencing used PBMCs. These receptors originate from a woman aged 25-40 years in good health and CMV-seronegative.

Points on this clone: Its ends do not fully match the called genes, so a read error is possible. This chain connects TRBV6-1 to TRBJ1-5; D might be TRBD1 (5 bases). CDR1 is MNHNS, CDR2 SASEGT, per germline. The CDR3 contains 18 residues. CDR3 sequence (DNA): TGTGCCAGCACTGAAGGGTCTCGGTCCAGGGAGGGCAATCAGCCCCAGCATTTT. Encoded protein: CASTEGSRSREGNQPQHF.

The sample holds a few counts of this clone. This rearrangement joins TRBV30 to TRBJ2-2, with D tentatively TRBD1 (6 bases). Germline values: CDR1 GTSNPN, CDR2 SVGIG (reference sequence). V lost 8 bases and J 0 bases, leaving 13 bases between the germline ends. CDR3 length: 14 residues. The CDR3: CASRQAANTGELFF. Written as DNA, the CDR3 is TGTGCCAGCAGACAGGCCGCGAACACCGGGGAGCTGTTTTTT.

The chain's CDR3 is CASSAYWTGEETQYF. The CDR3 DNA reads as TGTGCCAGCAGCGCGTACTGGACAGGGGAAGAGACCCAGTACTTC. The chain uses TRBV21-1 and TRBJ2-5; TRBD1, the table's D call, lacks a check against the DNA. TRBV21-1 is described as a pseudogene. This CDR3 spans 15 amino acids.

This chain connects TRBV4-2 to TRBJ1-1; no firm D call. The germline V gene has CDR1 LGHNA and CDR2 YNFKEQ. V was trimmed by 7 bases and J by 5 bases, leaving 17 bases between them. CDR3 length equals 14 residues. The CDR3 loop is CASNSIRGGTEAFF. The CDR3 DNA reads as TGTGCCAGCAACTCAATCCGGGGAGGAACTGAAGCTTTCTTT.

This chain connects TRBV29-1 to TRBJ2-3, with TRBD2 matching over 10 bases. Per germline, CDR1 SQVTM and CDR2 ANQGSEA. This CDR3 region has 15 residues. V was clipped by 7 bases and J by 2 bases; unmatched bases: 9. This CDR3 reads CSASPLAGVTDTQYF. CDR3 coding DNA: TGCAGCGCGTCCCCCCTAGCGGGGGTCACAGATACGCAGTATTTT.

The chain couples TRBV5-1 to TRBJ1-2; D gene uncertain. This CDR3 contains 14 residues. Per germline, CDR1 SGHRS and CDR2 YFSETQ. Trimming took off 0 bases at V and 7 bases at J, with 13 bases between the two ends. As DNA, the CDR3 is TGCGCCAGCAGCTTGGGCAGCCTGGGGAGTGGCTACACCTTC. Translated: CASSLGSLGSGYTF.

This clone turned up a few times. This chain links TRBV4-1 with TRBJ1-4; D call uncertain. The V and J ends lost 2 bases and 7 bases respectively, with 14 bases between them. This CDR3 is built from 15 residues. Per the germline V gene, CDR1 is MGHRA and CDR2 is YSYEKL. CDR3 region: CASSQQVTGGEKLFF. CDR3 coding DNA: TGCGCCAGCAGCCAACAAGTGACGGGAGGTGAAAAACTGTTTTTT.

V usage is TRBV30 and J usage is TRBJ1-5, with 7 bases lining up with TRBD1. This CDR3 is built from 19 residues. Trimming took 1 base from V and 0 from J; bases not matched to a gene: 15. Germline V CDR1 and CDR2: GTSNPN, SVGIG (reference sequence). The CDR3 nucleotides are TGTGCCTGGAGTGCACGAATGAGGGACAGCAGATATAGCAATCAGCCCCAGCATTTT. Translated, it gives CAWSARMRDSRYSNQPQHF.

This sequence joins TRBV6-4 and TRBJ2-2; D remains unclear. Deletions cut 5 bases from V and 0 bases from J, with 7 bases between. Germline CDR1 MRHNA, CDR2 SNTAGT. CDR3 length: 14 residues. The CDR3 region has the DNA TGTGCCAGCAGTACCAGGCCGAACACCGGGGAGCTGTTTTTT. Protein product: CASSTRPNTGELFF.

This clone was counted between two and nine times. The chain uses TRBV5-6 and TRBJ1-6, with D unclear. Germline V gene sequence: CDR1 SGHDT, CDR2 YYEEEE. The CDR3 totals 13 residues. The V and J ends lost 4 bases and 15 bases respectively, with 17 bases between them. The CDR3 loop reads CASSRHPPLLLHF. CDR3 DNA sequence: TGTGCCAGCAGCCGACACCCCCCTCTGCTCCTCCACTTT.

V gene TRBV2 combines with J gene TRBJ1-2, with TRBD1 matching over 10 bases. The ends lost 8 bases at V and 8 bases at J; junction bases unmatched: 8. In germline, CDR1 is SNHLY, CDR2 FYNNEI. This CDR3 region has 13 residues. This CDR3 reads CASRLRTGGGYTF. Written as DNA, the CDR3 is TGTGCCAGCCGCTTGAGGACAGGGGGAGGCTACACCTTC.

This clone was seen only once. This chain uses TRBV29-1 with TRBJ1-1; possibly TRBD1 for D (5 bases). V dropped 2 bases and J dropped 6 bases, with 16 bases sitting between them. Germline V gene data show CDR1 as SQVTM and CDR2 as ANQGSEA. The CDR3 sequence is 14 residues long. CDR3 in DNA: TGCAGCGTTGAAAAGGACACGGGGGGGGCTGAAGCTTTCTTT. Amino acids: CSVEKDTGGAEAFF. The full variable domain, with the rest looked up from reference TRBV29-1 and TRBJ1-1, is SAVISQKPSRDICQRGTSLTIQCQVDSQVTMMFWYRQQPGQSLTLIATANQGSEATYESGFVIDKFPISRPNLTFSTLTVSNMSPEDSSIYLCSVEKDTGGAEAFFGQGTRLTVV.

The gene calls are TRBV2 and TRBJ1-6; D gene unclear. The CDR3 runs to 15 residues. Germline loops: CDR1 SNHLY, CDR2 FYNNEI. V was shortened by 5 bases and J by 5 bases, with 13 bases between the two germline ends. The CDR3 sequence is CASSKRRLDNSPLHF. The CDR3 DNA follows: TGTGCCAGCAGTAAAAGGAGGCTAGATAATTCACCCCTCCACTTT.

The V call is TRBV11-3, the J call TRBJ2-3; 13 nucleotides agree with TRBD2. This CDR3 region has 16 residues. Germline V gene sequence: CDR1 SGHNT, CDR2 YENEEA. J gave up 4 bases and V 5 bases, and 6 bases lay outside the gene matches. CDR3 nucleotides: TGTGCCAGCAGCCCAAGGACTAGCGGGGGTCCAGATACGCAGTATTTT. It specifies CASSPRTSGGPDTQYF.

This clone has a handful of counts. The rearrangement uses TRBV18 and TRBJ1-5; 8 bases map to TRBD1. Trimming at V came to 6 bases and at J to 9 bases, leaving 10 bases not matched to a gene. From germline, CDR1 is KGHSH and CDR2 LQKENI. This CDR3 has 14 residues. CDR3 DNA: TGTGCCAGCTCCCTTGACAGGGGAGGGGCGCCCCAGCATTTT. Amino acid sequence: CASSLDRGGAPQHF.

The count of this clone is one. The CDR3, as DNA: TGTGCCAGCAGCTTAGGATCCAGGGGGGATACTAATGAAAAACTGTTTTTT. Amino acid sequence: CASSLGSRGDTNEKLFF. The chain links TRBV7-9 to TRBJ1-4, with 7 bases that match TRBD1. Germline V lookup: CDR1 SEHNR, CDR2 FQNEAQ (reference sequence). The J segment lost 2 bases and the V segment lost 1 base, leaving 7 bases of the junction unmatched. There are 17 residues in the CDR3.

The rearrangement links TRBV7-8 to TRBJ1-3; 7 bases agree with TRBD1. Unmatched junction bases numbered 5, after V lost 1 base and J lost 2 bases. In germline, CDR1 is SGHVS, CDR2 FQNEAQ. The CDR3 totals 16 residues. CDR3 protein: CASSLGPGGTGNTIYF. For the CDR3, the DNA is TGTGCCAGCAGCTTAGGTCCAGGGGGGACTGGAAACACCATATATTTT.

This clone has a handful of counts. The CDR3 loop reads CASTPRGSPHEQYF. In DNA form, the CDR3 reads TGTGCCAGCACCCCCAGGGGTTCGCCCCACGAGCAGTACTTC. J is TRBJ2-7 and V is TRBV9; the D gene is possibly TRBD1 (6 bases). The CDR3 extends over 14 amino acids. The V end was cut by 6 bases, the J end by 5 bases, with 18 bases between. Per the germline V gene, CDR1 is SGDLS and CDR2 is YYNGEE.

This sequence joins TRBV6-5 and TRBJ1-5; D is possibly TRBD1 (5 bases). Trimming removed 6 bases at V and 1 base at J, with 13 bases between. Germline V CDR1 and CDR2: MNHEY, SVGAGI. CDR3 size: 15 residues. In DNA, the CDR3 is TGTGCCAGCAGCCGTCGACAGAGAAGCAATCAGCCCCAGCATTTT. It yields the protein CASSRRQRSNQPQHF.

This chain joins TRBV13 and TRBJ2-1; TRBD2 aligns across 11 bases. CDR1 and CDR2 from the germline V gene are PRHDT and FYEKMQ (reference sequence). CDR3 length equals 15 residues. Losses at the gene ends were 5 bases for V and 2 bases for J; bases not matched to a gene: 2. CDR3: CASSQLAGAYNEQFF. The DNA of the CDR3 is TGTGCCAGCAGCCAACTAGCGGGGGCCTACAATGAGCAGTTCTTC. Looking up the rest from reference TRBV13 and TRBJ2-1 gives the full variable domain: AAGVIQSPRHLIKEKRETATLKCYPIPRHDTVYWYQQGPGQDPQFLISFYEKMQSDKGSIPDRFSAQQFSDYHSELNMSSLELGDSALYFCASSQLAGAYNEQFFGPGTRLTVL.

The rearrangement links TRBV6-1 to TRBJ2-1; 9 positions match TRBD2. The CDR3 runs to 15 residues. V was clipped by 6 bases and J by 1 base; unmatched bases: 4. Germline V CDR1 and CDR2: MNHNS, SASEGT. CDR3 in amino acids: CASSLAGRSYNEQFF. The CDR3 DNA reads as TGTGCCAGCAGCCTAGCGGGGCGTTCCTACAATGAGCAGTTCTTC.

The chain employs TRBV2 and TRBJ2-1, with no clear D. CDR3 size: 13 residues. Germline loops: CDR1 SNHLY, CDR2 FYNNEI. Trimming cost V 1 base and J 4 bases, with 5 bases left between them. The CDR3 DNA follows: TGTGCCAGCAGTGAAGGGCAATACAATGAGCAGTTCTTC. It is translated as CASSEGQYNEQFF.

This clone was found a few times. The chain is built from TRBV27 and TRBJ2-3, with 9 bases aligning to TRBD2. This CDR3 contains 15 residues. The V segment lost 4 bases and the J segment 4 bases; nucleotides outside the gene matches: 6. The germline V gene has CDR1 MNHEY and CDR2 SMNVEV (reference sequence). The CDR3, as DNA: TGTGCCAGCAGTTGGGGAGGCGGGGGGGCAGATACGCAGTATTTT. This translates into CASSWGGGGADTQYF.

In DNA form, the CDR3 reads TGTGCCAGCAGCGTTACAGGGGTATGGAACACTGAAGCTTTCTTT. It codes for CASSVTGVWNTEAFF. The V call is TRBV9, the J call TRBJ1-1, with TRBD1 identical over 7 bases. J gave up 1 base and V 2 bases, and 5 bases lay outside the gene matches. The germline gives CDR1 SGDLS, CDR2 YYNGEE. CDR3 size: 15 residues. The full variable domain, with the rest looked up from reference TRBV9 and TRBJ1-1, is DSGVTQTPKHLITATGQRVTLRCSPRSGDLSVYWYQQSLDQGLQFLIQYYNGEERAKGNILERFSAQQFPDLHSELNLSSLELGDSALYFCASSVTGVWNTEAFFGQGTRLTVV.

The V gene is TRBV29-1, the J gene TRBJ1-1; 7 nucleotides align to TRBD1. The CDR3 is made up of 12 amino acids. V was pared by 4 bases and J by 9 bases, with 8 bases of the junction left unmatched. In germline, CDR1 is SQVTM, CDR2 ANQGSEA. CDR3 protein: CSVGWQGEKAFF. DNA for the CDR3: TGCAGCGTTGGTTGGCAGGGGGAGAAAGCTTTCTTT. Looking up the rest from reference TRBV29-1 and TRBJ1-1 gives the full variable domain: SAVISQKPSRDICQRGTSLTIQCQVDSQVTMMFWYRQQPGQSLTLIATANQGSEATYESGFVIDKFPISRPNLTFSTLTVSNMSPEDSSIYLCSVGWQGEKAFFGQGTRLTVV.

A few counts support this clone. This chain joins TRBV7-8 and TRBJ2-3; 9 bases map to TRBD2. Germline values: CDR1 SGHVS, CDR2 FQNEAQ. The CDR3 consists of 19 residues. V lost 0 bases and J lost 6; bases outside the gene matches: 16. DNA for the CDR3: TGTGCCAGCAGCTTAGCAGGGGACCGCAGACTAGCGGCCGGGGATACGCAGTATTTT. This codes for CASSLAGDRRLAAGDTQYF.